Detailed here is one T cell receptor beta chain. This entry belongs to a study of blood T cell repertoires in COVID-19. The overall study: Sample material is recorded as cDNA or gDNA derived from T cells, B-cell-depleted T cells, or PBMCs.

In the study's own analysis: Reference gene primers were amplified, and this amplification served to estimate nucleated cell counts. TCRdb keeps only in-frame clones here, not all; method: immunoSEQ multiplex PCR. Clonal size and the V and J genes are those of that table, whereas D and trimming came from the DNA. The profile shows some 80,000 clones, roughly 91% of them singletons. The sequencing sample was made of peripheral blood. The source of this sequence is a human donor in a cohort sampled during active COVID-19.

The CDR3 spells CASSYSRGFNEQFF. The CDR3 DNA reads as TGTGCCAGCAGTTACTCTCGGGGGTTCAATGAGCAGTTCTTC. The chain recombines TRBV6-5 with TRBJ2-1; D is perhaps TRBD2 (6 bases). The ends were cut back, 0 bases at V and 6 bases at J, with 9 bases in the middle. Germline V CDR1 and CDR2: MNHEY, SVGAGI. This CDR3 is 14 amino acids long.